The T cell receptor (beta chain) under discussion was sequenced for a study of CD8 T cells in Susac syndrome. On the study more broadly: At the time of blood draw, patients with Susac syndrome were therapy-naive, receiving corticosteroids, or receiving intravenous immunoglobulin alone.

Overall study results and limits: The study admitted that it had a relatively small number of individuals in its TCR sequencing and HLA analysis. In total CD8+ repertoires, more than 15 Susac-specific public clones were found, and five or six in CD8+ TEMRA repertoires.

RNA, at about 0.5 to 1 ug, was reverse transcribed with random hexamers. Each CDR3 protein gets one entry after TCRdb re-called the immunoSEQ multiplex PCR reads with MiXCR. In the table there are roughly 80,000 distinct CDR3 sequences, roughly 94% of which are singletons. A note on this clonotype: Its specificity is unknown.

In germline, CDR1 is SGHVS, CDR2 FQNEAQ. V was clipped by 5 bases and J by 5 bases, with 20 bases between them. The CDR3 sequence is 16 residues long. The V and J genes are TRBV7-8 and TRBJ2-3, with D possibly being TRBD2 (7 bases). This TCR was sampled from a human donor with Susac syndrome. The sequenced sample was CD8+ T cells from PBMCs. Here the CDR3 reads CASSPWGGADRDTQYF. The CDR3 DNA reads as TGTGCCAGCAGCCCATGGGGGGGGGCGGATCGAGATACGCAGTATTTT.